Below, 16 T cell receptor beta chains from the same sample are listed, as sequenced in a study of shared clonotypes between healthy human individuals. The repertoire was sequenced with immunoSEQ multiplex PCR; TCRdb's copy has only in-frame clones and lacks some. In the table there are approximately 2.4 million clones, approximately 94% of which are singletons. The specimen was naive CD4+ T cells sorted from blood. Regarding subset: CD45RA+ positively selected. These receptors were collected from a man aged 18 to 29 in good health.

The CDR3 sequence is CASSTGQRNQPQHF. The CDR3 region has the DNA TGTGCCAGCTCAACGGGACAGCGGAATCAGCCCCAGCATTTT. The chain couples TRBV18 to TRBJ1-5; 7 bases fit TRBD1. Trimming removed 5 bases from V and 4 bases from J; junction bases left unmatched: 5. The CDR3 sequence is 14 residues long. Germline V lookup: CDR1 KGHSH, CDR2 LQKENI.

J is TRBJ2-5 and V is TRBV2; no clear D gene. The V gene lost 6 bases and the J gene lost 5 bases, with 13 bases spanning the gap. The CDR3 is 13 residues long. Germline lookup yields CDR1 SNHLY and CDR2 FYNNEI. The CDR3: CASRLDQSETQYF. The CDR3 DNA reads as TGTGCCAGCAGGCTGGACCAGTCGGAGACCCAGTACTTC.

The chain links TRBV5-1 to TRBJ2-6; D is possibly TRBD1 or TRBD2 (5 bases each). Germline V lookup: CDR1 SGHRS, CDR2 YFSETQ. The CDR3 contains 20 residues. The V and J ends lost 1 base and 0 bases respectively, with 20 bases between them. CDR3 nucleotides: TGCGCCAGCAGCTTGAAAGGGCGAGGGGAGACTTCCTCTGGGGCCAACGTCCTGACTTTC. Amino acids: CASSLKGRGETSSGANVLTF.

This sequence joins TRBV10-3 and TRBJ1-1; D is unresolved. The CDR3 runs to 12 residues. The V end was cut by 0 bases, the J end by 7 bases, with 6 bases between. Germline-derived CDR1 and CDR2 are ENHRY and SYGVKD. CDR3 coding DNA: TGTGCCATCAGTGAGTCGACCCTTGAAGCTTTCTTT. Translated, it gives CAISESTLEAFF.

The V call is TRBV29-1, the J call TRBJ2-7, with TRBD2 matching over 9 bases. Germline CDR1 SQVTM, CDR2 ANQGSEA. The CDR3 sequence is 14 residues long. Trimming removed 5 bases from V and 3 bases from J; junction bases left unmatched: 8. The CDR3 nucleotides read TGCAGCGTTTCTGGGCTAGCGGGAAGCTACGAGCAGTACTTC. Translating it yields CSVSGLAGSYEQYF.

The chain joins TRBV30 to TRBJ1-2; 9 positions match TRBD1. Germline values: CDR1 GTSNPN, CDR2 SVGIG (reference sequence). V gave up 4 bases and J gave up 7 bases; unmatched junction bases: 7. CDR3 size: 13 residues. This CDR3 is CAWTRQGGSGYTF. The DNA for the CDR3 is TGTGCCTGGACGAGACAGGGGGGATCTGGCTACACCTTC.

The CDR3 nucleotides are TGTGCCAGCAGCTTGATCGGCAGCCAAGAGACCCAGTACTTC. As protein: CASSLIGSQETQYF. This chain links TRBV5-6 with TRBJ2-5; D is uncertain. Trimming left V 1 base short and J 1 base short, with 8 bases between. The CDR3 length is 14 residues. Germline V gene data show CDR1 as SGHDT and CDR2 as YYEEEE.

Of note for this clone: The sample carries other DNA sequences with the same CDR3. J is TRBJ1-5 and V is TRBV19, with D uncertain. The CDR3 loop spans 13 amino acids. With 5 bases removed from V and 0 bases from J, the gap between germline ends came to 5 bases. CDR1 and CDR2 (germline): LNHDA, SQIVND (reference sequence). CDR3 protein: CASSQYSNQPQHF. CDR3 sequence (DNA): TGTGCCAGTAGTCAATATAGCAATCAGCCCCAGCATTTT.

The V call is TRBV6-5, the J call TRBJ1-4; unclear D gene. Looked up from germline, CDR1 is MNHEY and CDR2 is SVGAGI. V dropped 5 bases and J dropped 2 bases, with 9 bases sitting between them. The CDR3 is 14 residues long. The CDR3 nucleotides are TGTGCCAGCAGTGTAACGGTGACTAATGAAAAACTGTTTTTT. It is translated as CASSVTVTNEKLFF.

This clone was counted once. The chain joins TRBV5-1 to TRBJ2-1, with 10 bases fitting TRBD2. The CDR3 covers 15 residues. Germline lookup yields CDR1 SGHRS and CDR2 YFSETQ. V trimming: 1 base; J trimming: 5 bases; junction bases outside the gene matches: 3. CDR3 nucleotide sequence: TGCGCCAGCAGCTTGCTTAGCGGGGGGAACAATGAGCAGTTCTTC. Amino acids: CASSLLSGGNNEQFF.

The V and J genes are TRBV5-1 and TRBJ2-1, with TRBD2 matching over 11 bases. The CDR3 spans 21 residues. V lost 3 bases and J lost 1; bases outside the gene matches: 18. The germline V gene encodes CDR1 SGHRS and CDR2 YFSETQ. CDR3 DNA sequence: TGCGCCAGCAGCTCCAGAATAGCGGGGGGGAAATATATAGTATCCTACAATGAGCAGTTCTTC. It specifies CASSSRIAGGKYIVSYNEQFF.

V usage is TRBV6-1 and J usage is TRBJ2-7; perhaps D is TRBD1 or TRBD2 (5 bases each). From germline, CDR1 is MNHNS and CDR2 SASEGT. CDR3 length equals 14 residues. Between the trimmed V and J ends, which lost 7 bases and 3 bases, there was a span of 16 bases. The CDR3 loop reads CASTRGERSYEQYF. The CDR3 DNA reads TGTGCCAGCACCCGGGGCGAGAGAAGCTACGAGCAGTACTTC.

V is TRBV2 and J is TRBJ2-2; tentatively, D is TRBD2 (5 bases). This CDR3 spans 13 amino acids. Trimming stripped 3 bases from V and 9 bases from J, with 11 bases between. Germline loops: CDR1 SNHLY, CDR2 FYNNEI. The CDR3 DNA reads TGTGCCAGCAGTGAGGGGAGCCCGAGGGAGCTGTTTTTT. Its protein is CASSEGSPRELFF.

The chain joins TRBV18 to TRBJ1-1; TRBD1 matches 7 bases. This CDR3 region has 16 residues. V shed 2 bases, J shed 2 bases, and the junction held 8 bases outside the gene matches. Germline CDR1 reads KGHSH; CDR2 reads LQKENI. This CDR3 reads CASSPWQQGGNTEAFF. The CDR3 DNA sequence: TGTGCCAGCTCACCATGGCAGCAGGGGGGAAACACTGAAGCTTTCTTT.

The chain joins TRBV15 to TRBJ2-1, with a weak D call TRBD2 (5 bases). CDR3 length: 13 amino acids. CDR1 and CDR2 (germline): LNHNV, YYDKDF (reference sequence). Trimming took 3 bases from V and 9 from J, leaving 12 bases between them. The CDR3 DNA reads TGTGCCACCAGCAGGGATAGGACTGGTGAGCAGTTCTTC. Translating gives CATSRDRTGEQFF.

This clone showed up just once. The chain joins TRBV7-3 to TRBJ1-6; D is unresolved. V was cut by 2 bases and J by 1 base, with 3 bases left in between. The germline V gene has CDR1 SGHTA and CDR2 FQGTGA. This CDR3 region has 14 residues. This CDR3 reads CASSLGSYNSPLHF. DNA for the CDR3: TGTGCCAGCAGCTTAGGATCCTATAATTCACCCCTCCACTTT.